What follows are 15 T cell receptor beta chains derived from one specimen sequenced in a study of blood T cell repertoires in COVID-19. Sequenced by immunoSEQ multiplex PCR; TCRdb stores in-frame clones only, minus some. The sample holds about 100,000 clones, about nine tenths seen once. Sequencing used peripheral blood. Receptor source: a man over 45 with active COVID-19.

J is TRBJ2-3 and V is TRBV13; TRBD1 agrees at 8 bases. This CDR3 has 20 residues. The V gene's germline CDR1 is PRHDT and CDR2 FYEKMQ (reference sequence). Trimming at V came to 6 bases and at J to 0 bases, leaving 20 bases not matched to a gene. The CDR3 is CASSRDTTGARDVSTDTQYF. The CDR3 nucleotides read TGTGCCAGCAGTCGCGATACGACAGGGGCTAGAGACGTCAGCACAGATACGCAGTATTTT.

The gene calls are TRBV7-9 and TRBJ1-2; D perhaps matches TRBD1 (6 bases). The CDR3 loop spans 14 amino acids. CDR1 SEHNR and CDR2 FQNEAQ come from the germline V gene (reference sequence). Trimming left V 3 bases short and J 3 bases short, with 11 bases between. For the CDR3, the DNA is TGTGCCAGCAGCTTGCCGTACAGGGACTATGGCTACACCTTC. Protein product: CASSLPYRDYGYTF.

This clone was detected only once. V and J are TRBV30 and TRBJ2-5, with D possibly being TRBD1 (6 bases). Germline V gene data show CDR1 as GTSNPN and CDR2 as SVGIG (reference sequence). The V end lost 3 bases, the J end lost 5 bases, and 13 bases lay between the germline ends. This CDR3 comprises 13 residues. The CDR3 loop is CAWRAQGKETQYF. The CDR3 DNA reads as TGTGCCTGGAGGGCACAGGGAAAGGAGACCCAGTACTTC.

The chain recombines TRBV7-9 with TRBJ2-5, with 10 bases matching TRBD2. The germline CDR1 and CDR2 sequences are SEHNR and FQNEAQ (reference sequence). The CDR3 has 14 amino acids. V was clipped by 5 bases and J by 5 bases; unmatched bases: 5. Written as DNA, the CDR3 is TGTGCCAGCAGCCCTTCAGCGGGAGGGGAGACCCAGTACTTC. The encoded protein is CASSPSAGGETQYF. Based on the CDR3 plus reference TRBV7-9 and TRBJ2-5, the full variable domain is DTGVSQNPRHKITKRGQNVTFRCDPISEHNRLYWYRQTLGQGPEFLTYFQNEAQLEKSRLLSDRFSAERPKGSFSTLEIQRTEQGDSAMYLCASSPSAGGETQYFGPGTRLLVL.

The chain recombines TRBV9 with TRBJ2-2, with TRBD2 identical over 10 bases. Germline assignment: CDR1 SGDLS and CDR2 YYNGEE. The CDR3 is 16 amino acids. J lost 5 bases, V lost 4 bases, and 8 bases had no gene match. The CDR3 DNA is TGTGCCAGCAGCCTACAGTCTAGCGGGAGTACCGGGGAGCTGTTTTTT. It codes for CASSLQSSGSTGELFF.

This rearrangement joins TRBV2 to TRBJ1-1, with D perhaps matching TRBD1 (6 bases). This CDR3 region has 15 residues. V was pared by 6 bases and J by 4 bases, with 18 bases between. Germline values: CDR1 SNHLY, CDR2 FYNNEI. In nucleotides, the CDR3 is TGTGCCAGCAGGACTGTTCTGACAGGAAGCACTGAAGCTTTCTTT. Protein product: CASRTVLTGSTEAFF.

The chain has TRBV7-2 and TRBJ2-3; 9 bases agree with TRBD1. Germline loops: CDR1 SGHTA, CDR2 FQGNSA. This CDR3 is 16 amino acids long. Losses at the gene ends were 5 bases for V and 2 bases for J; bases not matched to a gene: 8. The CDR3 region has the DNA TGTGCCAGCAGCCGTAGGGGACAGGGAGTCACAGATACGCAGTATTTT. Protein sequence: CASSRRGQGVTDTQYF.

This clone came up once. The CDR3, as DNA: TGTGCCAGTAGTATAGAAGGCCTAGCTGGGAAAGAGACCCAGTACTTC. This gives the protein CASSIEGLAGKETQYF. The J gene is TRBJ2-5, the V gene TRBV19; D may be TRBD2 (5 bases). From germline, CDR1 is LNHDA and CDR2 SQIVND (reference sequence). V was trimmed by 0 bases and J by 3 bases, leaving 14 bases between them. The CDR3 length is 16 residues.

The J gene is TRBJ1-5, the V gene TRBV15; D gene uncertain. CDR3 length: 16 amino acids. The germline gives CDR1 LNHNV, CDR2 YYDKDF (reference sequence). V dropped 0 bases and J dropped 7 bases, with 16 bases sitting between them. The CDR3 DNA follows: TGTGCCACCAGCAGAGATTCAAGGGCGGGAGACCAGCCCCAGCATTTT. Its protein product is CATSRDSRAGDQPQHF.

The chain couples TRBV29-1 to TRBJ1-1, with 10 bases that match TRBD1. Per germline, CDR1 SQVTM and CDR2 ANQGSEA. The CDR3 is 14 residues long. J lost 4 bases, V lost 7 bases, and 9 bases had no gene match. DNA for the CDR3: TGCAGCGCCGTCGACAGGGGGCAAGGCACTGAAGCTTTCTTT. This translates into CSAVDRGQGTEAFF.

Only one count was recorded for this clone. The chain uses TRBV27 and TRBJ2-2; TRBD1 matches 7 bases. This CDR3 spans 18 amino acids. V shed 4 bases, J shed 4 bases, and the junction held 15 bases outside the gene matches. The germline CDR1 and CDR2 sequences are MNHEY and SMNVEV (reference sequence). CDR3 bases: TGTGCCAGCAGTTCGCGCCCTGACAGGGCTCGTGGCACCGGGGAGCTGTTTTTT. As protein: CASSSRPDRARGTGELFF.

This CDR3 reads CASSSGKYNEQFF. CDR3 DNA: TGCGCCAGCAGTTCCGGGAAGTACAATGAGCAGTTCTTC. The chain has TRBV5-1 and TRBJ2-1; perhaps TRBD2 as D (5 bases). The length of the CDR3 is 13 residues. V dropped 5 bases and J dropped 4 bases, with 10 bases sitting between them. CDR1 and CDR2 (germline): SGHRS, YFSETQ.

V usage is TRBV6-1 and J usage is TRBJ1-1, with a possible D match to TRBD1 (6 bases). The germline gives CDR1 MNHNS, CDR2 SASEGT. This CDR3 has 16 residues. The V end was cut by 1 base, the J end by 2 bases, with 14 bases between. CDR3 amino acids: CASSEGPGRGNTEAFF. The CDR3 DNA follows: TGTGCCAGCAGTGAAGGTCCGGGCAGGGGAAACACTGAAGCTTTCTTT.

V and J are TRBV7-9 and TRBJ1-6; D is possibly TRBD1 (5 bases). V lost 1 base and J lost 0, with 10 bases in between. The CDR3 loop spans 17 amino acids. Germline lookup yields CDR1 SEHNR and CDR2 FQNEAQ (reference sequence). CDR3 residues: CASSLGDWSSYNSPLHF. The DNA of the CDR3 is TGTGCCAGCAGCTTAGGGGACTGGAGCTCCTATAATTCACCCCTCCACTTT.

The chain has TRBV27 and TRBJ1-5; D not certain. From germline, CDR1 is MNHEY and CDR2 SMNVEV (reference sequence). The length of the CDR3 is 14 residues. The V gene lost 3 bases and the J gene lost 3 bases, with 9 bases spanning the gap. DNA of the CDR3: TGTGCCAGCAGTTTTGCAGGAAACAATCAGCCCCAGCATTTT. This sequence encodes CASSFAGNNQPQHF.